What follows describes a single T cell receptor (beta chain). Amplification yielded TCR beta CDR3 regions, with RNA transcripts as the source. A set of HTBI primers served as the primers for a first-round RT-PCR of the TCR CDR3. Each CDR3 protein is one row after TCRdb ran MiXCR on the multiplex PCR reads. The data contain some 50,000 distinct CDR3 sequences, about 54% of them singletons. This record belongs to a study of T cells in Graves' hyperthyroidism and ophthalmopathy. V was clipped by 4 bases and J by 5 bases, with 9 bases between them. The CDR3 is 13 amino acids. Germline CDR1 and CDR2: SGHTA and FQGNSA.

This sequence originates from a man in his late teens or twenties with Graves' hyperthyroidism. What was sequenced was peripheral blood or thyroid tissue (not recorded which). The gene calls are TRBV7-2 and TRBJ1-3; no definite D call. The CDR3 region is CASSSMGRNTIYF. CDR3 DNA: TGTGCCAGCAGCTCCATGGGTAGAAACACCATATATTTT.